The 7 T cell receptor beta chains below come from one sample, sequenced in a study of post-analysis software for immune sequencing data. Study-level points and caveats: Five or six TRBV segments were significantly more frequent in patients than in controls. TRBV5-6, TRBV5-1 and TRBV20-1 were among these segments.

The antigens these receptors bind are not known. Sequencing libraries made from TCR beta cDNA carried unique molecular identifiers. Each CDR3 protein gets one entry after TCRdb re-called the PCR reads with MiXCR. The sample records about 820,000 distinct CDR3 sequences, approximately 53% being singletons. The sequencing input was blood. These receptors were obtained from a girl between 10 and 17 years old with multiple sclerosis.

As DNA, the CDR3 is TGTGCCAGCAGCCCCCCCGGGGGACAGATATCTGGGGCCAACGTCCTGACTTTC. This gives the protein CASSPPGGQISGANVLTF. V is TRBV7-3 and J is TRBJ2-6; possibly TRBD1 for D (7 bases). Germline V lookup: CDR1 SGHTA, CDR2 FQGTGA. The ends were cut back, 5 bases at V and 1 base at J, with 18 bases in the middle. The CDR3 runs to 18 residues.

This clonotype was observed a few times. The CDR3 is CASSLAPDTYEQYF. CDR3 sequence (DNA): TGTGCCAGCAGTTTAGCTCCAGATACCTACGAGCAGTACTTC. The J gene is TRBJ2-4, the V gene TRBV12-3 or TRBV12-4; no reliable D call. The end of the DNA is better explained by TRBJ2-7, so the J call may be wrong. The CDR3 sequence is 14 residues long.

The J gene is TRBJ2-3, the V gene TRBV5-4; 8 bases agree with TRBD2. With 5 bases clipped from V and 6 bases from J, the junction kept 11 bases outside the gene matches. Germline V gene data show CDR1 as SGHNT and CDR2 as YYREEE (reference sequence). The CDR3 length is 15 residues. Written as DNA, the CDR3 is TGTGCCAGCAGTGCGAGCGGGAGTCGGGCGGATACGCAGTATTTT. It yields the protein CASSASGSRADTQYF.

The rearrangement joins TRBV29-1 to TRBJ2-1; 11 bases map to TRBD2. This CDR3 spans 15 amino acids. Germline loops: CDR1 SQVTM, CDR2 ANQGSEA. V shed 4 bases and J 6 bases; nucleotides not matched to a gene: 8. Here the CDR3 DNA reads TGCAGCGTTGGGGGCCTACTAGCGGGAGCCAATGAGCAGTTCTTC. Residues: CSVGGLLAGANEQFF.

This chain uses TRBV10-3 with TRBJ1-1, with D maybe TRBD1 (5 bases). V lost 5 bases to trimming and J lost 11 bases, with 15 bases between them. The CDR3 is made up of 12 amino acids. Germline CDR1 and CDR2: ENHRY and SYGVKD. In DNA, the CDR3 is TGTGCCATCAGTCAGGGCCGCGCGGAGGCTTTCTTT. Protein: CAISQGRAEAFF.

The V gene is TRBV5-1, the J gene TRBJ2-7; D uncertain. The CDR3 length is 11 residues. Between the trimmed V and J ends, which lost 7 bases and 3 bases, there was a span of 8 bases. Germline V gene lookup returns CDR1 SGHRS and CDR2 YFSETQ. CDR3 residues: CASAEDYEQYF. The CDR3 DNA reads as TGCGCCAGCGCCGAGGACTACGAGCAGTACTTC. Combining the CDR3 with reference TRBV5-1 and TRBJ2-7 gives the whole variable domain KAGVTQTPRYLIKTRGQQVTLSCSPISGHRSVSWYQQTPGQGLQFLFEYFSETQRNKGNFPGRFSGRQFSNSRSEMNVSTLELGDSALYLCASAEDYEQYFGPGTRLTVT.

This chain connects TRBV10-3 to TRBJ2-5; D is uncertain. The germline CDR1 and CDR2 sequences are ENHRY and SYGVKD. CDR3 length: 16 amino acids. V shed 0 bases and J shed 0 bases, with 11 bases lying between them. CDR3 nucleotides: TGTGCCATCAGTGAGTCACCCCCTGGCTACCAAGAGACCCAGTACTTC. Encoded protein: CAISESPPGYQETQYF.